This T cell receptor beta chain was sequenced in a study of T cell responses to AZD1222 COVID-19 vaccine. Study-wide results and caveats: Spike-wide vaccine-associated CD4 TCRs dominated at 160-218 and 743-854.

Sequencing used immunoSEQ multiplex PCR; TCRdb keeps in-frame clones, though not all of them. The repertoire holds 150,000 to 180,000 clones, roughly 90% seen once, with approximately 1.5% in the top ten. As concerns this clone: Its target is not known.

Deletions cut 9 bases from V and 5 bases from J, with 17 bases between. CDR1 is MDHEN, CDR2 SYDVKM, per germline. The CDR3 has 14 residues. The sequences come from peripheral blood, collected 28 days after the second AZD1222 dose. This TCR was recovered from an adult who received the AZD1222 COVID-19 vaccine. The chain joins TRBV28 to TRBJ2-4, with D perhaps matching TRBD1 (5 bases). The CDR3 reads CASQGAGLQNIQYF. In DNA, the CDR3 is TGTGCCAGTCAGGGTGCCGGCCTCCAAAACATTCAGTACTTC. The full variable domain, in which reference TRBV28 and TRBJ2-4 provide the parts outside the CDR3, is DVKVTQSSRYLVKRTGEKVFLECVQDMDHENMFWYRQDPGLGLRLIYFSYDVKMKEKGDIPEGYSVSREKKERFSLILESASTNQTSMYLCASQGAGLQNIQYFGAGTRLSVL.